A selection of T cell receptor beta chains follows, all from one sample in a study of T cell repertoires in cytomegalovirus infection. TCRdb re-called the reads with MiXCR, one entry per CDR3 protein. Of about 110,000 distinct CDR3 sequences listed, about 28% are singletons. Their target antigens are unknown. The sequences come from CD8+ T cells from cultured PBMCs, collected from culture after CMV antigen stimulation. These TCRs come from a human donor in good health (CMV status not recorded). Some clones in this sample may be carry-over from other donors' samples. Each CDR3 is given with its conserved first and last residue. Fields, in order: D gene, V gene, clone size, J gene, CDR3 protein, CDR3 DNA. D genes are given only for firm matches. Some rows mark clone size as missing; the rest say once, few, many or name a class of expanded clone.

d_call: NA; v_call: TRBV6-1; clone_size: few; j_call: TRBJ2-7; cdr3_aa: CASGRGEQYF; cdr3_nt: TGTGCCAGCGGAAGGGGCGAGCAGTACTTC
d_call: TRBD1; v_call: TRBV18; clone_size: many; j_call: TRBJ1-2; cdr3_aa: CASSPGTGGPTNYGYTF; cdr3_nt: TGTGCCAGCTCGCCCGGGACAGGGGGCCCCACTAACTATGGCTACACCTTC
d_call: NA; v_call: TRBV27; clone_size: NA; j_call: TRBJ1-5; cdr3_aa: CASSFSGGQPQHF; cdr3_nt: TGTGCCAGCAGTTTCTCGGGTGGGCAGCCCCAGCATTTT
d_call: TRBD1; v_call: TRBV29-1; clone_size: NA; j_call: TRBJ2-7; cdr3_aa: CSAKSRDRKYEQYF; cdr3_nt: TGCAGCGCCAAAAGTCGGGACAGAAAGTACGAGCAGTACTTC
d_call: NA; v_call: TRBV27; clone_size: few; j_call: TRBJ1-4; cdr3_aa: CASSLGPPTNEKLFF; cdr3_nt: TGTGCCAGCAGTTTGGGGCCCCCAACTAATGAAAAACTGTTTTTT
d_call: NA; v_call: TRBV7-6; clone_size: NA; j_call: TRBJ2-3; cdr3_aa: CASSRSINTQYF; cdr3_nt: TGTGCCAGCAGCAGGAGTATAAATACGCAGTATTTT
d_call: TRBD2; v_call: TRBV6-1; clone_size: few; j_call: TRBJ2-7; cdr3_aa: CASSGGGLPEQYF; cdr3_nt: TGTGCCAGCAGTGGCGGGGGACTACCGGAGCAGTACTTC
d_call: NA; v_call: TRBV27; clone_size: NA; j_call: TRBJ2-1; cdr3_aa: CASSLLGSGPYNEQFF; cdr3_nt: TGTGCCAGCAGTTTATTAGGTAGCGGTCCCTACAATGAGCAGTTCTTC
d_call: TRBD2; v_call: TRBV7-9; clone_size: many; j_call: TRBJ2-3; cdr3_aa: CASGGGAQGTQYF; cdr3_nt: TGTGCCAGCGGCGGGGGGGCCCAGGGTACGCAGTATTTT
d_call: TRBD1; v_call: TRBV18; clone_size: NA; j_call: TRBJ1-6; cdr3_aa: CASSTGGGSPLHF; cdr3_nt: TGTGCCAGCTCAACAGGGGGCGGGTCACCCCTCCACTTT
d_call: TRBD2; v_call: TRBV23-1; clone_size: few; j_call: TRBJ2-3; cdr3_aa: CASSQFIVPGLAGGPKSTDTQYF; cdr3_nt: TGCGCCAGCAGTCAATTTATCGTCCCGGGACTAGCGGGGGGACCTAAGAGCACAGATACGCAGTATTTT
d_call: TRBD1; v_call: TRBV10-3; clone_size: NA; j_call: TRBJ1-2; cdr3_aa: CAISDTQGQFPYGYTF; cdr3_nt: TGTGCCATCAGTGATACACAGGGACAGTTCCCTTATGGCTACACCTTC
d_call: NA; v_call: TRBV27; clone_size: few; j_call: TRBJ2-7; cdr3_aa: CASSPLFRSAYEQYF; cdr3_nt: TGTGCCAGCAGTCCCCTCTTTAGATCGGCCTACGAGCAGTACTTC
d_call: NA; v_call: TRBV5-1; clone_size: NA; j_call: TRBJ1-2; cdr3_aa: CASSLARADTYGYTF; cdr3_nt: TGCGCCAGCAGCTTGGCCCGGGCAGACACCTATGGCTACACCTTC
d_call: NA; v_call: TRBV7-6; clone_size: many; j_call: TRBJ2-7; cdr3_aa: CASSLSPNPYEQYF; cdr3_nt: TGTGCCAGCAGCTTGTCCCCAAACCCCTACGAGCAGTACTTC
d_call: NA; v_call: TRBV25-1; clone_size: NA; j_call: TRBJ2-1; cdr3_aa: CASSSQGGGNEQFF; cdr3_nt: TGTGCCAGCAGTTCACAGGGAGGTGGTAATGAGCAGTTCTTC
d_call: NA; v_call: TRBV20-1; clone_size: NA; j_call: TRBJ2-7; cdr3_aa: CSAREPGSYEQYF; cdr3_nt: TGCAGTGCTAGAGAACCTGGCTCCTACGAGCAGTACTTC
d_call: TRBD1; v_call: TRBV20-1; clone_size: once; j_call: TRBJ2-3; cdr3_aa: CSARVGAGASSQGADTQYF; cdr3_nt: TGCAGTGCTAGAGTCGGGGCAGGGGCCTCTTCGCAGGGGGCAGATACGCAGTATTTT
d_call: NA; v_call: TRBV2; clone_size: many; j_call: TRBJ1-4; cdr3_aa: CASSEDQGEKLFF; cdr3_nt: TGTGCCAGCAGTGAAGATCAGGGTGAAAAACTGTTTTTT
d_call: TRBD2; v_call: TRBV29-1; clone_size: NA; j_call: TRBJ2-7; cdr3_aa: CSVFDLAESYEQYF; cdr3_nt: TGCAGCGTTTTCGATCTAGCGGAAAGCTACGAGCAGTACTTC
d_call: TRBD1; v_call: TRBV19; clone_size: NA; j_call: TRBJ1-4; cdr3_aa: CASSKAPSDRTEKLFF; cdr3_nt: TGTGCCAGTAGTAAGGCCCCATCGGACAGGACTGAAAAACTGTTTTTT
d_call: NA; v_call: TRBV28; clone_size: NA; j_call: TRBJ1-6; cdr3_aa: CASSLYTVINSPLHF; cdr3_nt: TGTGCCAGCAGTTTATACACCGTCATAAATTCACCCCTCCACTTT
d_call: TRBD2; v_call: TRBV7-2; clone_size: few; j_call: TRBJ2-1; cdr3_aa: CASSPFGGGNEQFF; cdr3_nt: TGTGCCAGCAGCCCATTCGGCGGGGGTAATGAGCAGTTCTTC
d_call: TRBD1; v_call: TRBV6-1; clone_size: few; j_call: TRBJ2-7; cdr3_aa: CASDRDRKTYEQYF; cdr3_nt: TGTGCCTCGGACCGGGACAGAAAGACCTACGAGCAGTACTTC
d_call: NA; v_call: TRBV2; clone_size: NA; j_call: TRBJ2-7; cdr3_aa: CASVGPLDEQHF; cdr3_nt: TGTGCCAGCGTCGGACCCCTCGACGAGCAGCACTTC
d_call: NA; v_call: TRBV9; clone_size: NA; j_call: TRBJ1-1; cdr3_aa: CASSARGGYTEAFF; cdr3_nt: TGTGCCAGCAGCGCCAGGGGAGGATACACTGAAGCTTTCTTT
d_call: NA; v_call: TRBV7-9; clone_size: few; j_call: TRBJ2-2; cdr3_aa: CASRSDPGELFF; cdr3_nt: TGTGCCAGCAGATCAGACCCCGGGGAGCTGTTTTTT
d_call: NA; v_call: TRBV7-9; clone_size: few; j_call: TRBJ1-4; cdr3_aa: CASSLPGEKLFF; cdr3_nt: TGTGCCAGCAGCTTACCGGGAGAAAAACTGTTTTTT
d_call: NA; v_call: TRBV7-9; clone_size: few; j_call: TRBJ2-1; cdr3_aa: CASSFSRGGSSYNEQFF; cdr3_nt: TGTGCCAGCAGCTTTAGCAGGGGGGGAAGCTCCTACAATGAGCAGTTCTTC
d_call: TRBD1; v_call: TRBV7-8; clone_size: few; j_call: TRBJ2-7; cdr3_aa: CASSTGTGDYEQYF; cdr3_nt: TGTGCCAGCAGCACCGGGACAGGGGACTACGAGCAGTACTTC
d_call: NA; v_call: TRBV7-3; clone_size: few; j_call: TRBJ2-1; cdr3_aa: CASSPFRSSYNEQFF; cdr3_nt: TGTGCCAGCAGCCCATTCAGGAGCTCCTACAATGAGCAGTTCTTC
d_call: NA; v_call: TRBV7-2; clone_size: many; j_call: TRBJ2-4; cdr3_aa: CASSPENFYGGAKNIQYF; cdr3_nt: TGTGCCAGCAGCCCGGAAAATTTCTACGGGGGAGCCAAAAACATTCAGTACTTC
d_call: NA; v_call: TRBV6-2/TRBV6-3; clone_size: NA; j_call: TRBJ2-1; cdr3_aa: CASTPSLADSPLFYNEQFF; cdr3_nt: TGTGCCAGCACACCGTCCCTTGCGGACAGTCCTTTGTTTTACAATGAGCAGTTCTTC
d_call: NA; v_call: TRBV27; clone_size: NA; j_call: TRBJ1-6; cdr3_aa: CASRDGYNSPLHF; cdr3_nt: TGTGCCAGTCGGGACGGCTATAATTCACCCCTCCACTTT
d_call: TRBD1; v_call: TRBV12-3/TRBV12-4; clone_size: NA; j_call: TRBJ2-5; cdr3_aa: CASSSPGTEYQETQYF; cdr3_nt: TGTGCCAGCAGTTCCCCCGGGACAGAGTACCAAGAGACCCAGTACTTC
d_call: NA; v_call: TRBV29-1; clone_size: few; j_call: TRBJ2-1; cdr3_aa: CSVEDEKLPAAQFF; cdr3_nt: TGCAGCGTTGAAGATGAGAAACTGCCGGCAGCGCAGTTCTTC
d_call: TRBD1; v_call: TRBV27; clone_size: few; j_call: TRBJ1-1; cdr3_aa: CASSLGPGGTEAFF; cdr3_nt: TGTGCCAGCAGTTTGGGGCCAGGGGGCACTGAAGCTTTCTTT
d_call: NA; v_call: TRBV7-9; clone_size: NA; j_call: TRBJ2-1; cdr3_aa: CASSLAPDEQFF; cdr3_nt: TGTGCCAGCAGCTTAGCGCCAGATGAGCAGTTCTTC